The text below deals with one TCR beta chain. What antigen it recognizes has not been identified. No base qualities exist here, and no much larger clone lies one base off it. The immunoSEQ Assay, a bias-controlled multiplex PCR, was used to amplify TCRbeta CDR3 regions from genomic DNA. As for the original processing: The number of nucleated cells in each sample was estimated by amplification of reference gene primers within the assay. Sequence reads were collapsed and filtered to measure the absolute abundance of every unique TCRbeta CDR3 rearrangement. For each sample, productive Simpson clonality was calculated as the square root of Simpson's diversity index over productive rearrangements. TCRdb took this table from immuneACCESS and kept in-frame rearrangements with V and J called. Such tables lack part of the clones; where checked against another copy, unresolved V genes explain under half of the gap, and the rest is unexplained. That table supplies the V and J calls and clone size; D and trimming were determined from the DNA. Recorded for this sample are a few hundred thousand clones; about 91% of them occurred a single time. The top ten hold about 15% of the sample.

This sample is part of a study of blood T cell repertoires in COVID-19 (TCRdb year 2020). For context, the study as a whole: The collaborator samples originated in the United States, Italy and Spain and spanned the acute and convalescent phases of COVID-19. The material from the prospective study consisted of cDNA or gDNA derived from T cells, B-cell-depleted T cells, or PBMCs. The dataset comprised deeply sampled blood TCRbeta repertoires from subjects exposed to, actively infected with, or recovered from COVID-19. The repertoires were made available in a free public database intended to serve as a resource for research on the immune response to SARS-CoV-2. Samples came from the ongoing ImmuneRACE study (first 160 participants) plus 1,254 subjects from 6 global collaborators. A de-identified subject ID, COVID-19 status, age in years and sex were almost always included in the sample metadata. Where available, HLA class I and class II types were obtained from metadata supplied by the sample provider rather than from assay-based typing. Beyond this particular receptor, the publication reports: The amount of clinical and demographic metadata varied by source and participant and was provided uncurated.

In the prospective study, participants were about 18 to 100 years old, resided in about 25 geographic areas of the United States, and were enrolled through a virtual design. In the prospective study, participants were assigned to cohorts based on the clinical history participants reported in a screening survey and a study questionnaire. Each participant in the prospective study had whole blood, serum and a nasopharyngeal or oropharyngeal swab collected by mobile phlebotomists. Participants in the prospective study had the option to provide additional blood draws and questionnaires over an approximately 2-month period. Before DNA extraction, prospective study blood samples were shipped either frozen or at room temperature. From the germline V gene, CDR1 is LGHNA and CDR2 is YSLEER. Including cysteine and phenylalanine, the CDR3 has 16 amino acids. Solely the CDR3 DNA is kept, with 48 bases framed from the first base. V trim: 1 base; J trim: 9 bases; unmatched bases: 6.

Sample: PBMCs or T cells enriched from blood (not recorded which). In this chain, TRBV4-3 is recombined with TRBJ1-6, with 10 bases in between that match TRBD1. The TCR was taken from a woman in her fifties or sixties with acute COVID-19. The DNA sequence reads TGCGCCAGCAGCCAAGTGACAGGGGGCTTAGGTTCACCCCTCCACTTT. Protein translation: CASSQVTGGLGSPLHF.